This T cell receptor beta chain was identified during a study of blood T cell repertoires in COVID-19 (dated by TCRdb to the early 2020s). The study in broad terms: The collaborator samples originated in the United States, Italy and Spain and spanned the acute and convalescent phases of COVID-19. Where available, HLA class I and class II types were obtained from metadata supplied by the sample provider rather than from assay-based typing. The dataset comprised deeply sampled blood TCRbeta repertoires from subjects exposed to, actively infected with, or recovered from COVID-19. The sample metadata nearly always contained a de-identified subject ID, COVID-19 status, age in years and sex. Samples were obtained from the ongoing ImmuneRACE study (first 160 participants) and from some 1,200 subjects provided by 6 global collaborators. A freely available public database, intended as a resource for researchers studying the immune response to SARS-CoV-2, is where the repertoires were released. The prospective study material was composed of cDNA or gDNA derived from T cells, B-cell-depleted T cells, or PBMCs. What the work shows at the level of the full study, not this receptor alone: The quantity of clinical and demographic metadata differed by source and by participant and was supplied without curation.

With regard to this clone: It lacks a known antigen. Base quality data are lacking; no much larger clone is found one base away.

TCRbeta CDR3 regions were amplified from genomic DNA by means of the immunoSEQ Assay, a bias-controlled multiplex PCR. Regarding the original processing steps: The number of nucleated cells in each sample was estimated from the amplification of reference gene primers within the assay. To quantify the absolute abundance of each unique TCRbeta CDR3 rearrangement, sequence reads were collapsed and filtered. For each sample, productive Simpson clonality was calculated by taking the square root of Simpson's diversity index across productive rearrangements. Held by TCRdb, this immuneACCESS table contains in-frame sequences only and omits some clones. Under half of the omission traces to an unresolved V gene where checked; the cause of the rest is unknown. V and J calls and clone size come straight from that table; D and trimming were deduced from the DNA. The sample contains roughly 140,000 clones, approximately 80% of them found a single time. Jointly, the top ten make up around 7.2% of the sample.

After removal of 3 bases from V and 5 bases from J, the junction retains 9 bases not matched to a gene. The CDR3 contains 15 residues, cysteine and phenylalanine counted. Only the CDR3 region is kept as DNA, spanning 45 bases read in frame from base 1. CDR1 and CDR2 (LNHDA, SQIVND) derive from the germline V gene (reference sequence). The collaborating institutions used their own protocols to collect whole blood in K2EDTA tubes. Collaborator samples were shipped for TCRbeta analysis as frozen whole blood, isolated PBMCs, or DNA extracted from either sample type. Sequencing was done on a sample of peripheral blood. This sequence uses TRBV19 and TRBJ2-7, with 8 central nucleotides matching TRBD1. The clonotype was recovered from a woman aged 50 to 60 in a cohort sampled during active or convalescent COVID-19. The CDR3 here reads CASSMQGAVIHEQYF. The sequence in DNA is TGTGCCAGTAGTATGCAGGGGGCGGTTATCCACGAGCAGTACTTC.